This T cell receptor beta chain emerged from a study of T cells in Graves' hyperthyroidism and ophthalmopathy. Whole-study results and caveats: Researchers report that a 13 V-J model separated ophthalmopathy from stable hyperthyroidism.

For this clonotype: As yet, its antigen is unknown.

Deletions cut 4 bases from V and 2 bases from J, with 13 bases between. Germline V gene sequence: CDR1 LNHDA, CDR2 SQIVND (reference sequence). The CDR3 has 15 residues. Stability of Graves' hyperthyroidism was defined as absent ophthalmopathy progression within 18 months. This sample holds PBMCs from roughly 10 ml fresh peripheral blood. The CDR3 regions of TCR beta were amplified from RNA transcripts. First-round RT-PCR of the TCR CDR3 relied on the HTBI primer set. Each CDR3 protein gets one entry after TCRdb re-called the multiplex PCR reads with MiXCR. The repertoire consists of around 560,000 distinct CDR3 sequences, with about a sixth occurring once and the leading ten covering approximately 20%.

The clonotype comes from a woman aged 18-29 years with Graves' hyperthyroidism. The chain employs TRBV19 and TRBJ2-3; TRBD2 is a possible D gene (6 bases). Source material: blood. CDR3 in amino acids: CASSKTSLATDTQYF. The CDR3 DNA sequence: TGTGCCAGTAGTAAGACTAGTCTGGCCACAGATACGCAGTATTTT.